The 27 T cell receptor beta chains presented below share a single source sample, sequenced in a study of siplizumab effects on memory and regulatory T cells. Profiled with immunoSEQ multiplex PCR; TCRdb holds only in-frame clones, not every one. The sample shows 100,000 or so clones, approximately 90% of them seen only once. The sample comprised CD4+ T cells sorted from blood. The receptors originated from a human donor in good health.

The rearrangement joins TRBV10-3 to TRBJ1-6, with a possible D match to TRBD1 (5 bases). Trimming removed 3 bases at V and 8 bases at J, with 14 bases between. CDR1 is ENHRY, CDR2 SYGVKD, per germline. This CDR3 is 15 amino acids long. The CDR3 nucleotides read TGTGCCATCAGTGACCCAAAACGAGGGGATTCACCCCTCCACTTT. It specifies CAISDPKRGDSPLHF.

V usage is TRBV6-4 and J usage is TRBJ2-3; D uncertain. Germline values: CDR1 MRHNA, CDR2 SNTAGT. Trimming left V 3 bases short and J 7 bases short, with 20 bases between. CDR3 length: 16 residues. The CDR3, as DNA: TGTGCCAGCAGTGAGGAGTCACTCATATCGAGAAATACGCAGTATTTT. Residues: CASSEESLISRNTQYF.

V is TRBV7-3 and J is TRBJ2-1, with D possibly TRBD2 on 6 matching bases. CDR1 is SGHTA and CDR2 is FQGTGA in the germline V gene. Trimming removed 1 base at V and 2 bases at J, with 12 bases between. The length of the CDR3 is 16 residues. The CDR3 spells CASSLNGRPTYNEQFF. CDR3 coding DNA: TGTGCCAGCAGCTTAAACGGGAGACCTACCTACAATGAGCAGTTCTTC.

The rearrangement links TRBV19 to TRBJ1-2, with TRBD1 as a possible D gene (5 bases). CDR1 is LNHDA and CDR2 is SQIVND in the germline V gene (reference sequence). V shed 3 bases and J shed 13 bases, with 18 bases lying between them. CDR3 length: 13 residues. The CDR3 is CASSILGGSASTF. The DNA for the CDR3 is TGTGCCAGTAGTATTCTCGGGGGATCCGCCTCCACCTTC.

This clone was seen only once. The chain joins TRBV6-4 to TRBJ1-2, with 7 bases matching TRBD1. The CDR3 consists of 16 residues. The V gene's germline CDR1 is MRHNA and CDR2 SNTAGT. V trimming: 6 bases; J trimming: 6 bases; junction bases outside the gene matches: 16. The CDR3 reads CASSVVRDSPTHGYTF. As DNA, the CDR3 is TGTGCCAGCAGCGTCGTCCGGGACAGTCCGACCCATGGCTACACCTTC.

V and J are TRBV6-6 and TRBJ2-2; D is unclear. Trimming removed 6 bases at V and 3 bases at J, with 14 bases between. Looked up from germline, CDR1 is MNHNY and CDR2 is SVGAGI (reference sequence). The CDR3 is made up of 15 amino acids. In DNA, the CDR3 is TGTGCCAGCAGCCCCAGCCTGCGAGACACCGGGGAGCTGTTTTTT. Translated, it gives CASSPSLRDTGELFF.

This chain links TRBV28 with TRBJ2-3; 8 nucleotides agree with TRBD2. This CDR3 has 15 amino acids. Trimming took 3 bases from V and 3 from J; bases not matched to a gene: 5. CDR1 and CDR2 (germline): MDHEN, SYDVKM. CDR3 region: CASSLRGARTDTQYF. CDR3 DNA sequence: TGTGCCAGCAGTTTGCGGGGGGCGAGGACAGATACGCAGTATTTT.

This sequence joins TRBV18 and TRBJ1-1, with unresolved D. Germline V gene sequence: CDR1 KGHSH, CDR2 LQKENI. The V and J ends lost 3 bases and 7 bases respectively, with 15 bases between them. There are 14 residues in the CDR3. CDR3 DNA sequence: TGTGCCAGCTCACCTTTCAAAACCACCGATGAAGCTTTCTTT. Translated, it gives CASSPFKTTDEAFF.

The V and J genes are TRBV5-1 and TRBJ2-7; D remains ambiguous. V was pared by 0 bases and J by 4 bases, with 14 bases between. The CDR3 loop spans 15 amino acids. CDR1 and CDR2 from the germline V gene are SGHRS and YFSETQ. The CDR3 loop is CASSLAAGQSYEQYF. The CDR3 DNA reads TGCGCCAGCAGCTTGGCCGCCGGTCAATCTTACGAGCAGTACTTC.

The CDR3 loop is CASSMGTGHYTEAFF. The CDR3 DNA is TGTGCCAGTAGTATGGGCACGGGACACTACACTGAAGCTTTCTTT. This rearrangement joins TRBV19 to TRBJ1-1; D may be TRBD1 (6 bases). Trimming stripped 3 bases from V and 3 bases from J, with 14 bases between. Germline loops: CDR1 LNHDA, CDR2 SQIVND (reference sequence). CDR3 length: 15 amino acids.

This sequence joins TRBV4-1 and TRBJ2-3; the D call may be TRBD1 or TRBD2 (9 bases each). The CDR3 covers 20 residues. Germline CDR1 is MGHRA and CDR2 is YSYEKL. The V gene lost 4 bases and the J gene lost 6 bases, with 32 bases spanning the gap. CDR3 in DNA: TGCGCCAGCAGCCGTATCGCCGGGACAGGGAATCGGCGGGGGGGGGATACGCAGTATTTT. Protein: CASSRIAGTGNRRGGDTQYF.

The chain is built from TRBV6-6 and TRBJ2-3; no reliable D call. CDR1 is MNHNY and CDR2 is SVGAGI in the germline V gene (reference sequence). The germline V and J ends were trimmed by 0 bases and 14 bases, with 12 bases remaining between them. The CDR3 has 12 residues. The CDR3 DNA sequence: TGTGCCAGCAGTTACTCGAAGGCTGGTTTGTATTTT. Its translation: CASSYSKAGLYF.

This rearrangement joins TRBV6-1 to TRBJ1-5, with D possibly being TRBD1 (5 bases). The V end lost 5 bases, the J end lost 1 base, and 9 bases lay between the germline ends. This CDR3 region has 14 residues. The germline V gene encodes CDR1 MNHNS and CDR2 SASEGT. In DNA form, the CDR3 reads TGTGCCAGCAGTCCCCGGGACAGCAATCAGCCCCAGCATTTT. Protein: CASSPRDSNQPQHF.

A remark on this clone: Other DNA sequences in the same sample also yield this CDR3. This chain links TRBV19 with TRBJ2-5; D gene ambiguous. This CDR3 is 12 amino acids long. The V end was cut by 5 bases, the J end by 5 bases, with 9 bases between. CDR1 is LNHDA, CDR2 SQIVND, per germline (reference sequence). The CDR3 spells CASSHRGETQYF. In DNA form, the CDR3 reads TGTGCCAGTAGTCATCGTGGGGAGACCCAGTACTTC.

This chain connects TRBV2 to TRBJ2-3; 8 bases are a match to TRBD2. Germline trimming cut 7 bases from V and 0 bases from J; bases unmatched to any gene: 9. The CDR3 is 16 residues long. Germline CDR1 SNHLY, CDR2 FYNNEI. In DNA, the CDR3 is TGTGCCAGCACCTTTGATAGCGGGACAAGCACAGATACGCAGTATTTT. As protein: CASTFDSGTSTDTQYF.

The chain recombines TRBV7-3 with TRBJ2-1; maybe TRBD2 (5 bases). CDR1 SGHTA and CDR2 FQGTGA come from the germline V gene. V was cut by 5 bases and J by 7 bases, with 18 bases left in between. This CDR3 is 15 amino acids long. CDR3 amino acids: CASSPGWGVRNEQFF. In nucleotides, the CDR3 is TGTGCCAGCAGCCCGGGATGGGGAGTGAGGAATGAGCAGTTCTTC.

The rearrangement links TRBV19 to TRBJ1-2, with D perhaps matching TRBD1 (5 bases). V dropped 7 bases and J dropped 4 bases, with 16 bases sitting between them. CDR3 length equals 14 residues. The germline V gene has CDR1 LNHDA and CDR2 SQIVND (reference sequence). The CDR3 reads CASKKGQSAYGYTF. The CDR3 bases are TGTGCCAGTAAAAAAGGACAATCCGCCTATGGCTACACCTTC.

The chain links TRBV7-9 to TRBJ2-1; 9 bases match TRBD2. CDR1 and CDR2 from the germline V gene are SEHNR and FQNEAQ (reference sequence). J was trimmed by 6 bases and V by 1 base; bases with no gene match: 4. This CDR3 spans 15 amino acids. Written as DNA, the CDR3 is TGTGCCAGCAGCTTAGGAGGCGGGAGGGTCAATGAGCAGTTCTTC. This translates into CASSLGGGRVNEQFF.

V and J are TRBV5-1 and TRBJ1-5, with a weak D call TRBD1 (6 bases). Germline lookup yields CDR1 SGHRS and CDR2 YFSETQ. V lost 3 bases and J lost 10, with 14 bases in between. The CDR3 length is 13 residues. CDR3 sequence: CASSSGEGHPQHF. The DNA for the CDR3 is TGCGCCAGCAGCTCGGGCGAGGGACATCCCCAGCATTTT.

The CDR3 region is CASSPVYTDTQYF. The CDR3 DNA reads as TGTGCCAGCAGCCCCGTTTACACAGATACGCAGTATTTT. This chain joins TRBV7-9 and TRBJ2-3; D gene ambiguous. Germline CDR1 SEHNR, CDR2 FQNEAQ (reference sequence). Trimming took off 5 bases at V and 2 bases at J, with 8 bases between the two ends. This CDR3 is 13 amino acids long.

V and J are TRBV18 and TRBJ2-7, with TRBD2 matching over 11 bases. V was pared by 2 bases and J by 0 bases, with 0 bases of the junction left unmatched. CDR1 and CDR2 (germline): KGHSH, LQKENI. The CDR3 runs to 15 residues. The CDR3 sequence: CASSPGLAGSYEQYF. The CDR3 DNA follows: TGTGCCAGCTCACCAGGACTAGCGGGCTCCTACGAGCAGTACTTC.

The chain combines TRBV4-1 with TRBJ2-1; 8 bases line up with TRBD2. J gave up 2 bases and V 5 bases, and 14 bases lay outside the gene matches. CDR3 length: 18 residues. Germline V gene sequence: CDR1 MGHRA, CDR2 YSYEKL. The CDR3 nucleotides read TGCGCCAGCAGCGTAACCCTCGGCACTAGCGGCCCCTACAATGAGCAGTTCTTC. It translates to CASSVTLGTSGPYNEQFF.

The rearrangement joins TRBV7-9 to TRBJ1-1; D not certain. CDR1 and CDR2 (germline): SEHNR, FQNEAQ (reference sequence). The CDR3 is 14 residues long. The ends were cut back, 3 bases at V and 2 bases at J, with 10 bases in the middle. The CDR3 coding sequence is TGTGCCAGCAGCTTTGGGCTGCTAAACACTGAAGCTTTCTTT. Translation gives CASSFGLLNTEAFF.

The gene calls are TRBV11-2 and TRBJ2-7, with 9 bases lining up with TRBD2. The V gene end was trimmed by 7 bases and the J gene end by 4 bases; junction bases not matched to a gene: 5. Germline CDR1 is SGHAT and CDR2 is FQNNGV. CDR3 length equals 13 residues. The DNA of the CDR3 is TGTGCCAGCAAGCGGGGGGACACATACGAGCAGTACTTC. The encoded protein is CASKRGDTYEQYF.

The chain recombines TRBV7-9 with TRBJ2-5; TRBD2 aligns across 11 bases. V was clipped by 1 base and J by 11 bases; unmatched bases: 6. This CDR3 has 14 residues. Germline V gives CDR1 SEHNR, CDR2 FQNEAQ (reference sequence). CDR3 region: CASSLELAGDEQYF. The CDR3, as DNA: TGTGCCAGCAGCTTAGAACTAGCGGGAGATGAGCAGTACTTC.

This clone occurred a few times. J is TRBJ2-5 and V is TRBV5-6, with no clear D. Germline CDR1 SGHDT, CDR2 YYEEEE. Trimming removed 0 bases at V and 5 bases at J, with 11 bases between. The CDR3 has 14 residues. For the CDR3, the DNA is TGTGCCAGCAGCTTGGCCGGCACTCACGAGACCCAGTACTTC. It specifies CASSLAGTHETQYF.

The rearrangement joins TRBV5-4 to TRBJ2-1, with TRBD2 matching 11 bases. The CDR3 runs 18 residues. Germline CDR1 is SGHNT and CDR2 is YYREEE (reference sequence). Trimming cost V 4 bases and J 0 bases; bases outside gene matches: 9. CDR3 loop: CASSARTSGFNSYNEQFF. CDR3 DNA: TGTGCCAGCAGCGCAAGGACTAGCGGGTTCAACTCCTACAATGAGCAGTTCTTC.